Listed below are T cell receptor beta chains from one sample, sequenced in a study of blood T cell dynamics during melanoma immunotherapy. Sequenced by immunoSEQ multiplex PCR; TCRdb stores in-frame clones only, minus some. The repertoire consists of 25,000 to 35,000 clones, with 80% to 85% occurring once and the leading ten covering about 9.4%. The sequencing used blood, collected from a patient treated with checkpoint blockade. These receptors all stem from a human donor with melanoma. CDR3s include the opening cysteine and the closing phenylalanine or tryptophan. D genes are given only for firm matches. Clone size appears in some rows only: once, few, many, or a class for an expanded clone.

>TRBJ2-3|.|.|TRBV9
CASSVANINTDTQYF
TGTGCCAGCAGCGTAGCGAATATAAACACAGATACGCAGTATTTT
>TRBJ1-2|.|.|TRBV19
CASSAQIGNYGYTF
TGTGCCAGTAGTGCGCAGATTGGGAACTATGGCTACACCTTC
>TRBJ1-1|.|.|TRBV7-2
CASSLTGVNTEAFF
TGTGCCAGCAGCTTAACAGGAGTCAACACTGAAGCTTTCTTT
>TRBJ2-5|TRBD1|.|TRBV7-2
CASSLGQTGKETQYF
TGTGCCAGCAGCTTAGGACAGACAGGGAAAGAGACCCAGTACTTC
>TRBJ2-7|TRBD2|.|TRBV28
CASSPPGGSYEQYF
TGTGCCAGCAGTCCCCCGGGAGGTTCCTACGAGCAGTACTTC
>TRBJ2-1|.|once|TRBV19
CASSIAWTIYNEQFF
TGTGCCAGTAGTATAGCCTGGACTATCTACAATGAGCAGTTCTTC
>TRBJ1-2|.|.|TRBV7-2
CASSFSDGNYGYTF
TGTGCCAGCAGCTTCTCCGACGGGAACTATGGCTACACCTTC
>TRBJ2-1|TRBD2|.|TRBV6-6
CASSYSIGLVDEQFF
TGTGCCAGCAGTTACTCGATAGGACTAGTCGACGAGCAGTTCTTC
>TRBJ2-7|.|.|TRBV5-6
CASSFFDGSSYEQYF
TGTGCCAGCAGCTTCTTTGACGGCAGCTCCTACGAGCAGTACTTC
>TRBJ2-5|TRBD2|.|TRBV19
CASRRGLAVQETQYF
TGTGCCAGTAGAAGGGGACTAGCGGTCCAAGAGACCCAGTACTTC
>TRBJ2-3|TRBD2|.|TRBV6-6
CASSLGAGGPTDTQYF
TGTGCCAGCAGTTTAGGGGCGGGAGGCCCCACAGATACGCAGTATTTT
>TRBJ1-5|.|.|TRBV30
CAWSLDRRTQPQHF
TGTGCCTGGAGTCTAGACAGGAGAACTCAGCCCCAGCATTTT
>TRBJ2-1|.|.|TRBV21-1
CASSPGVRNEQFF
TGTGCCAGCAGCCCGGGGGTTCGTAATGAGCAGTTCTTC
>TRBJ1-2|TRBD1|once|TRBV6-5
CASSRQGSDGYTF
TGTGCCAGCAGTAGACAGGGCAGCGATGGCTACACCTTC
>TRBJ2-4|.|.|TRBV28
CASRPAMGGLPQYF
TGTGCCAGCAGGCCCGCGATGGGAGGTCTACCTCAGTACTTC
>TRBJ1-2|.|few|TRBV9
CASSPFRQTSYGYTF
TGTGCCAGCAGCCCCTTCCGCCAGACCAGCTATGGCTACACCTTC
>TRBJ2-7|.|.|TRBV7-8
CASRDLGAGEQYF
TGTGCCAGCAGGGATTTAGGCGCGGGCGAGCAGTACTTC
>TRBJ2-5|.|.|TRBV6-5
CASSPTVRETQYF
TGTGCCAGCAGTCCGACGGTGCGGGAGACCCAGTACTTC
>TRBJ1-1|.|.|TRBV25-1
CASSVGDGTEAFF
TGTGCCAGCAGTGTGGGGGACGGAACTGAAGCTTTCTTT
>TRBJ2-7|.|.|TRBV11-3
CASSLGLGEQYF
TGTGCCAGCAGCTTGGGACTGGGGGAGCAGTACTTC
>TRBJ2-1|.|.|TRBV15
CATSRDQSYNEQFF
TGTGCCACCAGCAGAGATCAGTCCTACAATGAGCAGTTCTTC
>TRBJ2-1|.|.|TRBV5-6
CASSLEGVYEQFF
TGTGCCAGCAGCTTAGAAGGGGTGTATGAGCAGTTCTTC
>TRBJ1-1|.|few|TRBV7-2
CASLGRLETEAFF
TGTGCCAGCTTAGGCAGATTAGAGACTGAAGCTTTCTTT
>TRBJ1-2|.|once|TRBV19
CASSETAYGYTF
TGTGCCAGTTCGGAAACAGCTTATGGCTACACCTTC
>TRBJ2-3|TRBD2|.|TRBV28
CASSPTTSGVTDTQYF
TGTGCCAGCAGCCCAACGACTAGCGGGGTGACAGATACGCAGTATTTT
>TRBJ1-3|TRBD1|.|TRBV4-2
CASSQDGQGRNTIYF
TGTGCCAGCAGCCAAGACGGACAGGGACGAAACACCATATATTTT
>TRBJ1-1|.|.|TRBV7-9
CASSLQLNTEAFF
TGTGCCAGCAGCTTACAGTTGAACACTGAAGCTTTCTTT
>TRBJ1-1|TRBD1|.|TRBV29-1
CSVPGQGAAEAFF
TGCAGCGTACCCGGACAGGGGGCCGCTGAAGCTTTCTTT
>TRBJ1-1|TRBD1|.|TRBV5-1
CASSRSGQGMYTEAFF
TGCGCCAGCAGCAGATCGGGACAGGGGATGTACACTGAAGCTTTCTTT
>TRBJ2-7|TRBD2|once|TRBV28
CASSLTASGRYFYEQYF
TGTGCCAGCAGTTTAACGGCTAGCGGGAGGTATTTCTACGAGCAGTACTTC
>TRBJ1-2|TRBD1|.|TRBV27
CASSQNRAGGAGGYGYTF
TGTGCCAGCAGTCAGAATAGGGCAGGGGGTGCCGGGGGCTATGGCTACACCTTC
>TRBJ2-1|.|.|TRBV10-2
CASSLGLAGEQFF
TGCGCCAGCAGTTTGGGACTGGCCGGTGAGCAGTTCTTC
>TRBJ1-1|.|.|TRBV21-1
CASRPLGQMNTEAFF
TGTGCCAGCAGACCCCTGGGACAGATGAACACTGAAGCTTTCTTT
>TRBJ2-7|TRBD2|.|TRBV6-5
CASSLQAGSIYEQYF
TGTGCCAGCAGTCTTCAAGCGGGATCTATCTACGAGCAGTACTTC
>TRBJ2-1|TRBD2|.|TRBV5-4
CASSEEPSGVYNEQFF
TGTGCCAGCAGCGAAGAACCTAGCGGCGTTTACAATGAGCAGTTCTTC
>TRBJ2-2|.|.|TRBV19
CASSIEDTGELFF
TGTGCCAGTAGTATAGAGGACACCGGGGAGCTGTTTTTT
>TRBJ2-5|TRBD1|.|TRBV18
CASSPPGTRAGGTQYF
TGTGCCAGCTCACCACCCGGGACCCGAGCAGGGGGGACCCAGTACTTC
>TRBJ2-3|.|.|TRBV7-2
CASSPADTQYF
TGTGCCAGCAGCCCGGCAGATACGCAGTATTTT
>TRBJ2-7|.|once|TRBV4-1
CASSPPDSYEQYF
TGCGCCAGCAGCCCGCCGGACTCCTACGAGCAGTACTTC
>TRBJ1-5|TRBD1|.|TRBV2
CASGVTGLSNQPQHF
TGTGCCAGCGGCGTGACAGGGCTTAGCAATCAGCCCCAGCATTTT
>TRBJ2-6|.|.|TRBV19
CASMLFGTPSGANVLTF
TGTGCCAGTATGTTGTTCGGGACACCCTCTGGGGCCAACGTCCTGACTTTC
>TRBJ2-7|.|.|TRBV4-2
CASSQEMGRELQYF
TGTGCCAGCAGCCAAGAAATGGGACGGGAACTACAGTACTTC
>TRBJ1-2|TRBD1|once|TRBV2
CASSGQGTGGYTF
TGTGCCAGCAGTGGACAGGGGACCGGTGGCTACACCTTC
>TRBJ2-5|TRBD1|.|TRBV5-6
CASSGTGTGVLETQYF
TGTGCCAGCAGCGGAACCGGGACAGGGGTTTTAGAGACCCAGTACTTC
>TRBJ2-1|TRBD2|.|TRBV28
CASSFPSGRSVAYNEQFF
TGTGCCAGCAGTTTTCCTAGCGGGAGATCGGTCGCCTACAATGAGCAGTTCTTC